This T cell receptor beta chain was identified during a study of blood T cell repertoires in COVID-19. Background on the study: The United States, Italy and Spain provided the acute and convalescent COVID-19 samples.

The repertoire was sequenced with immunoSEQ multiplex PCR; TCRdb's copy has only in-frame clones and lacks some. The sample has about 13,000 clones, approximately 88% seen once. This clone was seen more than once but under ten times. The CDR3 runs 15 residues. CDR1 and CDR2 (germline): SGHVS, FNYEAQ. Trimming took off 0 bases at V and 6 bases at J, with 9 bases between the two ends. This chain connects TRBV7-6 to TRBJ1-6, with D possibly being TRBD1 (5 bases). Sequencing used peripheral blood. This TCR was sampled from a human donor in a cohort sampled during active COVID-19. CDR3 nucleotides: TGTGCCAGCAGCTTAGCCGGGACTACTAATTCACCCCTCCACTTT. Amino acids: CASSLAGTTNSPLHF.